Shown below are 30 T cell receptor beta chains from a single sample sequenced in a study of CD4 T cells in relation to SARS-CoV-2 and coronaviruses. CD4+ T cells from unexposed donors were obtained before the COVID-19 pandemic (2011-2018). Isolation of CD4+ T cells took place after around 11 days in culture. Their recognized antigens are unknown. Some clones are missing from TCRdb's copy, which holds only in-frame ones; the method was immunoSEQ multiplex PCR. The sample holds about 25,000 clones, roughly four fifths seen once. Sequencing was done on a sample of CD4+ T cells from PBMCs, cultured in vitro. These receptors all come from a human donor in good health.

This clone was counted only a few times. The chain combines TRBV19 with TRBJ2-7, with no clear D. Trimming removed 6 bases from V and 2 bases from J, with 14 bases in between. The V gene's germline CDR1 is LNHDA and CDR2 SQIVND (reference sequence). The length of the CDR3 is 14 residues. The CDR3: CASRVAHTTYEQYF. The CDR3 nucleotides are TGTGCCAGTAGGGTGGCCCACACGACCTACGAGCAGTACTTC.

CDR3 in amino acids: CAWSVGGGTGQYF. The CDR3 nucleotides read TGTGCCTGGAGTGTAGGTGGCGGGACGGGTCAGTACTTC. The rearrangement joins TRBV30 to TRBJ2-7; possibly TRBD2 for D (6 bases). CDR1 is GTSNPN, CDR2 SVGIG, per germline (reference sequence). V gave up 0 bases and J gave up 10 bases, with 16 bases separating them. The CDR3 covers 13 residues.

The gene calls are TRBV4-3 and TRBJ1-2; 8 nucleotides agree with TRBD1. Trimming removed 0 bases from V and 5 bases from J; junction bases left unmatched: 8. CDR1 is LGHNA, CDR2 YSLEER, per germline. The CDR3 runs to 16 residues. The CDR3 loop reads CASSQDYRTGRYGYTF. The CDR3 DNA sequence: TGCGCCAGCAGCCAAGATTACCGGACAGGGAGGTATGGCTACACCTTC.

The chain carries TRBV11-3 and TRBJ1-1, with D possibly TRBD1 on 6 matching bases. The CDR3 extends over 12 amino acids. Germline CDR1 and CDR2: SGHNT and YENEEA. Trimming removed 3 bases at V and 8 bases at J, with 10 bases between. The DNA of the CDR3 is TGTGCCAGCAGCTTGCGGGGGCAGGAAGCTTTCTTT. Translating gives CASSLRGQEAFF.

This chain connects TRBV25-1 to TRBJ2-3; D call uncertain. The CDR3 covers 16 residues. From germline, CDR1 is MGHDK and CDR2 SYGVNS. Between the trimmed V and J ends, which lost 0 bases and 1 base, there was a span of 11 bases. In DNA form, the CDR3 reads TGTGCCAGCAGTGAATATACCGGTATGGGCACAGATACGCAGTATTTT. The encoded protein is CASSEYTGMGTDTQYF. Looking up the rest from reference TRBV25-1 and TRBJ2-3 gives the full variable domain: EADIYQTPRYLVIGTGKKITLECSQTMGHDKMYWYQQDPGMELHLIHYSYGVNSTEKGDLSSESTVSRIRTEHFPLTLESARPSHTSQYLCASSEYTGMGTDTQYFGPGTRLTVL.

This clone has just one count. This CDR3 reads CASSLAGDSYNEQFF. CDR3 coding DNA: TGCGCCAGCAGCTTGGCGGGAGATTCCTACAATGAGCAGTTCTTC. The chain links TRBV5-1 to TRBJ2-1; D is perhaps TRBD2 (6 bases). Germline assignment: CDR1 SGHRS and CDR2 YFSETQ. This CDR3 contains 15 residues. Between the trimmed V and J ends, which lost 0 bases and 1 base, there was a span of 8 bases. Using reference TRBV5-1 and TRBJ2-1 for the parts outside the CDR3, the full variable domain is KAGVTQTPRYLIKTRGQQVTLSCSPISGHRSVSWYQQTPGQGLQFLFEYFSETQRNKGNFPGRFSGRQFSNSRSEMNVSTLELGDSALYLCASSLAGDSYNEQFFGPGTRLTVL.

The rearrangement links TRBV19 to TRBJ1-2; 7 nucleotides match TRBD1. J lost 4 bases, V lost 2 bases, and 1 base had no gene match. From germline, CDR1 is LNHDA and CDR2 SQIVND (reference sequence). The CDR3 sequence is 13 residues long. The CDR3 DNA reads TGTGCCAGTAGTATAAGGGACAGCTATGGCTACACCTTC. This translates into CASSIRDSYGYTF. Together with reference TRBV19 and TRBJ1-2, the CDR3 gives the full variable domain: DGGITQSPKYLFRKEGQNVTLSCEQNLNHDAMYWYRQDPGQGLRLIYYSQIVNDFQKGDIAEGYSVSREKKESFPLTVTSAQKNPTAFYLCASSIRDSYGYTFGSGTRLTVV.

Here the CDR3 DNA reads TGTGCCAGCAGCTTGGAATCGGGGAGCACAGATACGCAGTATTTT. Translated: CASSLESGSTDTQYF. This chain joins TRBV5-4 and TRBJ2-3; D perhaps matches TRBD2 (5 bases). CDR3 length: 15 amino acids. Germline lookup yields CDR1 SGHNT and CDR2 YYREEE (reference sequence). The ends were cut back, 0 bases at V and 0 bases at J, with 8 bases in the middle.

The rearrangement uses TRBV27 and TRBJ2-5; D is unresolved. Trimming removed 3 bases from V and 5 bases from J, with 10 bases in between. Germline CDR1 reads MNHEY; CDR2 reads SMNVEV (reference sequence). This CDR3 has 13 residues. CDR3: CASSFSRFETQYF. The CDR3, as DNA: TGTGCCAGCAGTTTCTCCCGGTTCGAGACCCAGTACTTC.

This clone was observed a few times. The chain carries TRBV5-6 and TRBJ2-5, with D perhaps TRBD1 (6 bases). The germline V and J ends were trimmed by 0 bases and 5 bases, with 8 bases remaining between them. There are 13 residues in the CDR3. Germline V lookup: CDR1 SGHDT, CDR2 YYEEEE. The CDR3: CASSLDRVETQYF. The CDR3 nucleotides read TGTGCCAGCAGCTTGGACAGGGTGGAGACCCAGTACTTC.

Comment on this clone: Within the sample, other DNA sequences also encode this same CDR3. Here the CDR3 reads CASSLGVYEQYF. As DNA, the CDR3 is TGTGCCAGCAGCCTAGGAGTCTACGAGCAGTACTTC. V usage is TRBV11-2 and J usage is TRBJ2-7; D is uncertain. Trimming pared 5 bases from V and 3 bases from J, leaving 8 bases between. This CDR3 is 12 amino acids long. The germline V gene encodes CDR1 SGHAT and CDR2 FQNNGV.

The chain recombines TRBV3-1 (or the pseudogene TRBV3-2) with TRBJ1-5, with D tentatively TRBD1 (5 bases). CDR3 length: 13 residues. V shed 0 bases and J shed 7 bases, with 7 bases lying between them. Germline V gives CDR1 LGHDT, CDR2 YNNKEL (reference sequence). As DNA, the CDR3 is TGTGCCAGCAGCCAAGACAGGGAACAGCCCCAGCATTTT. As protein: CASSQDREQPQHF.

This chain connects TRBV7-2 to TRBJ1-1; a possible D gene is TRBD1 (6 bases). The germline V gene has CDR1 SGHTA and CDR2 FQGNSA. With 5 bases removed from V and 3 bases from J, the gap between germline ends came to 13 bases. The CDR3 loop spans 14 amino acids. CDR3 amino acids: CASSSLRQDTEAFF. CDR3 DNA sequence: TGTGCCAGCAGCAGCCTACGACAGGACACTGAAGCTTTCTTT.

This clone appeared a few times. The rearrangement links TRBV19 to TRBJ2-6, with TRBD1 as a possible D gene (6 bases). Trimming pared 5 bases from V and 0 bases from J, leaving 14 bases between. Germline CDR1 is LNHDA and CDR2 is SQIVND (reference sequence). This CDR3 is built from 17 residues. CDR3 in DNA: TGTGCCAGTAGTCTCCGGGACAAAAGCTCTGGGGCCAACGTCCTGACTTTC. Amino acid sequence: CASSLRDKSSGANVLTF.

This sequence joins TRBV30 and TRBJ1-2; 8 bases match TRBD1. V shed 5 bases, J shed 7 bases, and the junction held 9 bases outside the gene matches. Germline loops: CDR1 GTSNPN, CDR2 SVGIG (reference sequence). The CDR3 covers 13 residues. The CDR3 loop reads CAWHRDRPRGYTF. The CDR3 coding sequence is TGTGCCTGGCACCGGGACAGGCCGCGTGGCTACACCTTC.

In this sample, this clone turned up once. The chain carries TRBV6-5 and TRBJ2-1; D unclear. The CDR3 consists of 15 residues. The germline gives CDR1 MNHEY, CDR2 SVGAGI. V lost 2 bases to trimming and J lost 2 bases, with 10 bases between them. For the CDR3, the DNA is TGTGCCAGCAGTTACGGGCTCGCGACCTACAATGAGCAGTTCTTC. Translating gives CASSYGLATYNEQFF.

This chain connects TRBV2 to TRBJ2-1; the match to TRBD2 covers 7 bases. J was trimmed by 7 bases and V by 7 bases; bases with no gene match: 13. The CDR3 spans 15 residues. Germline lookup yields CDR1 SNHLY and CDR2 FYNNEI. The CDR3 bases are TGTGCCAGCAAAAGAGAGCTAGCGGTTAAAAATGAGCAGTTCTTC. Its protein is CASKRELAVKNEQFF. Using reference TRBV2 and TRBJ2-1 for the parts outside the CDR3, the full variable domain is EPEVTQTPSHQVTQMGQEVILRCVPISNHLYFYWYRQILGQKVEFLVSFYNNEISEKSEIFDDQFSVERPDGSNFTLKIRSTKLEDSAMYFCASKRELAVKNEQFFGPGTRLTVL.

This clone occurred a few times. CDR3 sequence reads: CASSLETGGEAGELFF. In DNA form, the CDR3 reads TGCGCCAGCAGCTTGGAAACAGGGGGCGAAGCCGGGGAGCTGTTTTTT. The chain employs TRBV5-1 and TRBJ2-2; 9 bases are shared with TRBD1. Trimming at V came to 0 bases and at J to 6 bases, leaving 6 bases not matched to a gene. Germline loops: CDR1 SGHRS, CDR2 YFSETQ. This CDR3 is 16 amino acids long.

The J gene is TRBJ1-5, the V gene TRBV7-2; tentative D call: TRBD1 (5 bases). CDR1 is SGHTA and CDR2 is FQGNSA in the germline V gene. Trimming left V 3 bases short and J 4 bases short, with 13 bases between. This CDR3 is 15 amino acids long. The CDR3 region is CASSFDSGGNQPQHF. DNA for the CDR3: TGTGCCAGCAGCTTCGACAGTGGAGGGAATCAGCCCCAGCATTTT.

V usage is TRBV4-1 and J usage is TRBJ2-1; 11 nucleotides line up with TRBD2. The V and J ends lost 5 bases and 14 bases, in that order; junction bases with no gene match: 11. The CDR3 loop spans 14 amino acids. Germline values: CDR1 MGHRA, CDR2 YSYEKL. In DNA form, the CDR3 reads TGCGCCAGCAGCGCGAGACTAGCGGGGAGGGGGGAGTTCTTC. Translated, it gives CASSARLAGRGEFF.

The rearrangement joins TRBV6-2 or TRBV6-3 to TRBJ2-5; D may be TRBD1 (6 bases). V was trimmed by 0 bases and J by 7 bases, leaving 18 bases between them. Per germline, CDR1 MNHEY and CDR2 SVGEGT. There are 16 residues in the CDR3. In DNA form, the CDR3 reads TGTGCCAGCAGTTACTCCGGGACACCCTCTTTGGGGACCCAGTACTTC. Protein: CASSYSGTPSLGTQYF.

This clone was recorded once. The CDR3 sequence: CASSVGLTGDNEQFF. CDR3 bases: TGTGCCAGCAGCGTAGGGCTTACAGGGGACAATGAGCAGTTCTTC. The chain links TRBV9 to TRBJ2-1, with TRBD1 matching 7 bases. The CDR3 sequence is 15 residues long. The germline CDR1 and CDR2 sequences are SGDLS and YYNGEE. With V trimmed by 0 bases and J by 5 bases, 5 bases remained unmatched.

The chain joins TRBV30 to TRBJ2-1; D is tentatively TRBD1 or TRBD2 (5 bases each). V lost 8 bases to trimming and J lost 10 bases, with 12 bases between them. This CDR3 contains 10 residues. Germline CDR1 reads GTSNPN; CDR2 reads SVGIG (reference sequence). The CDR3 DNA sequence: TGTGCCGCCCGAAGGGACGAGCAGTTCTTC. Its translation: CAARRDEQFF.

This chain links TRBV12-3 or TRBV12-4 with TRBJ1-2; D is ambiguous. V shed 6 bases and J shed 7 bases, with 9 bases lying between them. This CDR3 region has 11 residues. CDR3: CASRTVGGYTF. The CDR3 DNA reads TGTGCCAGCAGAACCGTGGGTGGCTACACCTTC.

In its sample, this clone ranks as large. The chain is built from TRBV4-3 and TRBJ1-6; maybe TRBD1 (5 bases). V was shortened by 6 bases and J by 9 bases, with 18 bases between the two germline ends. Germline V gives CDR1 LGHNA, CDR2 YSLEER. The CDR3 extends over 15 amino acids. The CDR3 DNA reads TGCGCCAGCAGGGAACAGCGGGGGGGAGCTTCACCCCTCCACTTT. It yields the protein CASREQRGGASPLHF.

The rearrangement joins TRBV6-4 to TRBJ2-3, with 10 bases lining up with TRBD2. CDR3 length: 15 amino acids. Germline V gene data show CDR1 as MRHNA and CDR2 as SNTAGT. After removal of 2 bases from V and 3 bases from J, the junction contained 2 bases not matched to a gene. CDR3: CASSDVAGGTDTQYF. In nucleotides, the CDR3 is TGTGCCAGCAGTGACGTAGCGGGAGGTACAGATACGCAGTATTTT.

The chain carries TRBV2 and TRBJ1-4; the D gene is possibly TRBD1 (6 bases). Germline V CDR1 and CDR2: SNHLY, FYNNEI. The CDR3 loop spans 14 amino acids. The V end lost 6 bases, the J end lost 8 bases, and 16 bases lay between the germline ends. The CDR3 loop reads CASRRGFGREKLFF. The CDR3 nucleotides are TGTGCCAGCAGGAGGGGGTTTGGAAGGGAAAAACTGTTTTTT.

The chain uses TRBV6-5 and TRBJ1-5; D unclear. Germline V CDR1 and CDR2: MNHEY, SVGAGI. V lost 6 bases and J lost 5, with 8 bases in between. The CDR3 has 12 amino acids. In DNA form, the CDR3 reads TGTGCCAGCAGCGAGGGAGATCAGCCCCAGCATTTT. The encoded protein is CASSEGDQPQHF.

In nucleotides, the CDR3 is TGTGCCAGCAGCTTGGAAGCGGGATTTCGGACTTTTGAGCAGTACTTC. Protein sequence: CASSLEAGFRTFEQYF. The chain uses TRBV7-9 and TRBJ2-7; 7 bases match TRBD2. The J segment lost 7 bases and the V segment lost 3 bases, leaving 15 bases of the junction unmatched. This CDR3 region has 16 residues. Germline V gene data show CDR1 as SEHNR and CDR2 as FQNEAQ (reference sequence).

The genes are TRBV5-1 and TRBJ2-1; 8 positions agree with TRBD1. With V trimmed by 5 bases and J by 5 bases, 9 bases remained unmatched. Germline assignment: CDR1 SGHRS and CDR2 YFSETQ. The CDR3 sequence is 15 residues long. CDR3 loop: CASSAGQGRHNEQFF. The DNA for the CDR3 is TGCGCCAGCAGTGCTGGACAGGGAAGGCACAATGAGCAGTTCTTC.